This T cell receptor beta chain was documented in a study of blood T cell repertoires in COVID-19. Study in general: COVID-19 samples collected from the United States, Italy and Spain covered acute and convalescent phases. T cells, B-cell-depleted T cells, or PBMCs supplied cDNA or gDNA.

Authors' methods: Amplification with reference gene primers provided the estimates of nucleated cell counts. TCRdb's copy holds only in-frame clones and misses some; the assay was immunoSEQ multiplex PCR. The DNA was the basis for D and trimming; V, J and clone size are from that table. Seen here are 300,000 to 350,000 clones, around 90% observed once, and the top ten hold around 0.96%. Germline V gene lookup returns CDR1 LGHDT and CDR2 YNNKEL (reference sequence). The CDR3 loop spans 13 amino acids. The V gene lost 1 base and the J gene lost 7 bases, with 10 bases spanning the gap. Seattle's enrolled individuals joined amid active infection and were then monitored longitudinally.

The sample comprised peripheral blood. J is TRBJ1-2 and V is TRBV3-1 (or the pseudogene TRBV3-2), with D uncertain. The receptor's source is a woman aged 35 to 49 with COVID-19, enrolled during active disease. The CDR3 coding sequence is TGTGCCAGCAGCCAAGGCGGGGAAGGTGGCTACACCTTC. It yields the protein CASSQGGEGGYTF.